Below, 22 T cell receptor beta chains from the same sample are listed, as sequenced in a study of cytomegalovirus exposure and HLA in healthy donors. Only in-frame clones appear in the TCRdb table, and some are missing; sequencing was by immunoSEQ multiplex PCR. The repertoire consists of about 330,000 clones, with just over 85% occurring once and the leading ten covering more than 0.8%. What was sequenced was PBMCs. These receptors all come from a young woman in good health and CMV-seronegative.

The rearrangement joins TRBV18 to TRBJ1-4; 9 positions agree with TRBD1. This CDR3 spans 16 amino acids. The germline V gene has CDR1 KGHSH and CDR2 LQKENI. V lost 3 bases and J lost 5; bases outside the gene matches: 7. The CDR3 here is CASSPDLGQGNEKLFF. DNA of the CDR3: TGTGCCAGCTCACCGGATTTAGGACAGGGGAATGAAAAACTGTTTTTT. The complete variable domain, with remaining parts taken from reference TRBV18 and TRBJ1-4, reads NAGVMQNPRHLVRRRGQEARLRCSPMKGHSHVYWYRQLPEEGLKFMVYLQKENIIDESGMPKERFSAEFPKEGPSILRIQQVVRGDSAAYFCASSPDLGQGNEKLFFGSGTQLSVL.

The chain employs TRBV6-5 and TRBJ1-4; D perhaps matches TRBD1 (5 bases). Germline V gene sequence: CDR1 MNHEY, CDR2 SVGAGI. The germline V and J ends were trimmed by 5 bases and 7 bases, with 14 bases remaining between them. The CDR3 is made up of 14 amino acids. CDR3 sequence (DNA): TGTGCCAGCAGTGAACGGCAGGGTGGTGAAAAACTGTTTTTT. Translating it yields CASSERQGGEKLFF.

The chain has TRBV7-8 and TRBJ1-1; a possible D gene is TRBD1 (5 bases). CDR1 and CDR2 (germline): SGHVS, FQNEAQ. This CDR3 has 15 amino acids. Trimming shortened V by 5 bases and J by 1 base, and 14 bases separated the two germline ends. CDR3 amino acids: CASSPPQGKNTEAFF. The CDR3 DNA reads TGTGCCAGCAGCCCCCCCCAGGGCAAGAACACTGAAGCTTTCTTT.

The sample holds one count of this clone. The chain joins TRBV6-5 to TRBJ1-5, with 9 bases lining up with TRBD1. From germline, CDR1 is MNHEY and CDR2 SVGAGI. V lost 6 bases, J lost 7 bases, and 7 bases stayed unmatched. This CDR3 comprises 14 residues. DNA for the CDR3: TGTGCCAGCAGCGGGACAGGGACCAGGCAGCCCCAGCATTTT. Protein product: CASSGTGTRQPQHF.

The V and J genes are TRBV19 and TRBJ2-7, with TRBD1 matching over 9 bases. This CDR3 spans 14 amino acids. The trim removed 9 bases at V and 4 bases at J, leaving 10 bases unmatched. CDR1 and CDR2 (germline): LNHDA, SQIVND (reference sequence). Here the CDR3 DNA reads TGTGCCAGCGGGACCGGGACAGGGCTGTACGAGCAGTACTTC. Translating gives CASGTGTGLYEQYF.

The chain links TRBV2 to TRBJ2-5; the D gene is possibly TRBD1 (6 bases). Germline lookup yields CDR1 SNHLY and CDR2 FYNNEI. This CDR3 comprises 14 residues. Trimming removed 4 bases from V and 5 bases from J, with 14 bases in between. The CDR3 reads CASSVQGYGETQYF. CDR3 nucleotide sequence: TGTGCCAGCAGTGTGCAGGGGTACGGGGAGACCCAGTACTTC.

CDR3 coding DNA: TGTGCCAGCAGTTCGCCCGGACAGGGGGCGATTAGAGGGGGGAATGAGCAGTTCTTC. Amino acids: CASSSPGQGAIRGGNEQFF. The chain uses TRBV27 and TRBJ2-1; 11 bases match TRBD1. This CDR3 is 19 amino acids long. The V gene end was trimmed by 4 bases and the J gene end by 7 bases; junction bases not matched to a gene: 18. The germline gives CDR1 MNHEY, CDR2 SMNVEV (reference sequence).

The V call is TRBV4-2, the J call TRBJ2-7, with D perhaps TRBD1 (6 bases). Germline V gene lookup returns CDR1 LGHNA and CDR2 YNFKEQ. V lost 0 bases and J 5 bases, leaving 14 bases between the germline ends. The CDR3 extends over 15 amino acids. CDR3 bases: TGTGCCAGCAGCCAAGACCCCGGCCAGGGGAACGAGCAGTACTTC. It is translated as CASSQDPGQGNEQYF.

Comments on this clone: The junction departs from germline at one end; a sequencing error may be responsible. This chain links TRBV10-3 with TRBJ2-7; TRBD2 matches at 7 bases. Germline V gives CDR1 ENHRY, CDR2 SYGVKD. The CDR3 runs 15 residues. As DNA, the CDR3 is TGTGCCATCAGTGAGGAGACTAGCTCTTCCTCCGAGCAGTACTTC. As protein: CAISEETSSSSEQYF.

The sample holds one count of this clone. The rearrangement joins TRBV7-2 to TRBJ1-4; 8 bases match TRBD1. The ends lost 5 bases at V and 7 bases at J; junction bases unmatched: 6. The germline V gene encodes CDR1 SGHTA and CDR2 FQGNSA. The CDR3 is made up of 14 amino acids. CDR3 protein: CASSPTGVSEKLFF. CDR3 DNA sequence: TGTGCCAGCAGCCCGACAGGGGTTAGTGAAAAACTGTTTTTT.

The J gene is TRBJ1-1, the V gene TRBV27; 7 nucleotides agree with TRBD1. The CDR3 extends over 16 amino acids. The germline gives CDR1 MNHEY, CDR2 SMNVEV (reference sequence). The V and J ends lost 0 bases and 6 bases, in that order; junction bases with no gene match: 10. CDR3 amino acids: CASSLSFQGGRAEAFF. DNA of the CDR3: TGTGCCAGCAGTTTATCGTTTCAGGGGGGACGAGCTGAAGCTTTCTTT.

The genes are TRBV5-1 and TRBJ2-3; possibly TRBD2 for D (5 bases). Looked up from germline, CDR1 is SGHRS and CDR2 is YFSETQ. The CDR3 has 17 amino acids. V shed 0 bases and J shed 4 bases, with 18 bases lying between them. CDR3: CASSLGRDLGGSDTQYF. The CDR3 DNA is TGCGCCAGCAGCTTGGGCCGGGATCTGGGTGGATCAGATACGCAGTATTTT. Looking up the rest from reference TRBV5-1 and TRBJ2-3 gives the full variable domain: KAGVTQTPRYLIKTRGQQVTLSCSPISGHRSVSWYQQTPGQGLQFLFEYFSETQRNKGNFPGRFSGRQFSNSRSEMNVSTLELGDSALYLCASSLGRDLGGSDTQYFGPGTRLTVL.

The gene calls are TRBV9 and TRBJ2-1, with a weak D call TRBD2 (5 bases). Germline V lookup: CDR1 SGDLS, CDR2 YYNGEE. The V end was cut by 1 base, the J end by 7 bases, with 12 bases between. The CDR3 length is 14 residues. Written as DNA, the CDR3 is TGTGCCAGCAGCGTAACCGGAGGAGCGAATGAGCAGTTCTTC. Translation gives CASSVTGGANEQFF.

The CDR3 is CASSLVAGPQETQYF. DNA for the CDR3: TGCGCCAGCAGCTTGGTGGCGGGTCCTCAAGAGACCCAGTACTTC. The chain carries TRBV5-1 and TRBJ2-5, with a tentative D call TRBD2 (5 bases). Trimming cost V 0 bases and J 2 bases, with 11 bases left between them. This CDR3 contains 15 residues. Germline V lookup: CDR1 SGHRS, CDR2 YFSETQ.

The genes are TRBV14 and TRBJ2-3, with D perhaps matching TRBD1 (5 bases). The germline V gene encodes CDR1 SGHDN and CDR2 FVKESK. The length of the CDR3 is 12 residues. Between the trimmed V and J ends, which lost 4 bases and 6 bases, there was a span of 8 bases. DNA of the CDR3: TGTGCCAGCAGCCCAGGGTACGATACGCAGTATTTT. Translated, it gives CASSPGYDTQYF.

This sequence joins TRBV15 and TRBJ2-7; TRBD1 matches 11 bases. The trim removed 0 bases at V and 3 bases at J, leaving 16 bases unmatched. Germline-derived CDR1 and CDR2 are LNHNV and YYDKDF (reference sequence). There are 20 residues in the CDR3. The CDR3 sequence is CATSRDLWWGQGGPGYEQYF. CDR3 coding DNA: TGTGCCACCAGCAGAGATTTGTGGTGGGGACAGGGGGGACCCGGCTACGAGCAGTACTTC.

This chain links TRBV7-2 with TRBJ2-7; possible D gene TRBD1, 6 bases. The length of the CDR3 is 15 residues. V was trimmed by 5 bases and J by 5 bases, leaving 19 bases between them. CDR1 is SGHTA, CDR2 FQGNSA, per germline. DNA of the CDR3: TGTGCCAGCAGCACGCGACAGGACATCGGCCACGAGCAGTACTTC. This gives the protein CASSTRQDIGHEQYF.

The rearrangement uses TRBV28 and TRBJ1-2; D might be TRBD1 (6 bases). Germline V gene sequence: CDR1 MDHEN, CDR2 SYDVKM. The CDR3 loop spans 13 amino acids. Trimming removed 3 bases at V and 5 bases at J, with 10 bases between. CDR3 DNA: TGTGCCAGCAGTTTCGGACAGCTTTATGGCTACACCTTC. Translation gives CASSFGQLYGYTF.

The chain is built from TRBV29-1 and TRBJ1-4; TRBD1 aligns across 7 bases. CDR1 is SQVTM and CDR2 is ANQGSEA in the germline V gene. Unmatched junction bases numbered 6, after V lost 4 bases and J lost 4 bases. The CDR3 is 14 amino acids. CDR3 in amino acids: CSVGRDSGNEKLFF. The DNA of the CDR3 is TGCAGCGTTGGCCGGGACAGTGGTAATGAAAAACTGTTTTTT.

The chain has TRBV6-5 and TRBJ2-7; possibly TRBD2 for D (5 bases). Germline V lookup: CDR1 MNHEY, CDR2 SVGAGI. The CDR3 runs to 14 residues. The V and J ends lost 2 bases and 2 bases respectively, with 10 bases between them. This chain's CDR3 is CASSYGRGTYEQYF. CDR3 nucleotides: TGTGCCAGCAGTTACGGGAGAGGGACCTACGAGCAGTACTTC.

The chain joins TRBV11-2 to TRBJ1-2, with D possibly matching TRBD1 (5 bases). CDR3 length equals 13 residues. Per germline, CDR1 SGHAT and CDR2 FQNNGV. With 3 bases removed from V and 3 bases from J, the gap between germline ends came to 8 bases. This chain's CDR3 is CASSLTEDYGYTF. DNA of the CDR3: TGTGCCAGCAGCTTGACAGAAGACTATGGCTACACCTTC.

The rearrangement links TRBV6-4 to TRBJ2-1, with 11 bases fitting TRBD2. Germline V gene sequence: CDR1 MRHNA, CDR2 SNTAGT. This CDR3 contains 15 residues. Trimming cost V 3 bases and J 5 bases; bases outside gene matches: 3. In DNA, the CDR3 is TGTGCCAGCAGTGAGGGGACTAGCGGAGACAATGAGCAGTTCTTC. This sequence encodes CASSEGTSGDNEQFF.